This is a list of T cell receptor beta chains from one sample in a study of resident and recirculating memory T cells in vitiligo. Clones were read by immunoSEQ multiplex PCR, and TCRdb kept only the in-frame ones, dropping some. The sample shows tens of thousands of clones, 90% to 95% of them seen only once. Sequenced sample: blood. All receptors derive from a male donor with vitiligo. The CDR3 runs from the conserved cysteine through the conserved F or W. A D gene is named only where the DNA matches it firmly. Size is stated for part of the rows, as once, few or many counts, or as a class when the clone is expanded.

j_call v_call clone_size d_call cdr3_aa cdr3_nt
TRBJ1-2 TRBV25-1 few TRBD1 CASSEGQAYYGYTF TGTGCCAGCAGTGAAGGACAGGCCTACTATGGCTACACCTTC
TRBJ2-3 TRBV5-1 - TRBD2 CASSLGTSGDTQYF TGCGCCAGCAGCTTGGGTACTAGCGGGGATACGCAGTATTTT
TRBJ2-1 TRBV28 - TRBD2 CASSSLAGSHEQFF TGTGCCAGCAGCTCACTAGCGGGTTCACATGAGCAGTTCTTC
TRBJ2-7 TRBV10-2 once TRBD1 CASSDRDSSYEQYF TGCGCCAGCAGTGACCGGGACAGCTCCTACGAGCAGTACTTC
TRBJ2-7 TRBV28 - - CASGQGGGVTYEQYF TGTGCCAGCGGTCAGGGGGGCGGGGTTACCTACGAGCAGTACTTC
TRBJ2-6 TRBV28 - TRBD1 CASSLRDRGLSGANVLTF TGTGCCAGCAGTCTCCGGGACAGGGGGCTCTCCGGGGCCAACGTCCTGACTTTC
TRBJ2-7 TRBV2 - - CASSAGGRPGEQYF TGTGCCAGCAGCGCAGGAGGGAGGCCGGGGGAGCAGTACTTC
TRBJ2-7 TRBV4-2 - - CASSQDTSGFGFREQYF TGTGCCAGCAGCCAAGATACATCGGGATTTGGCTTCAGGGAGCAGTACTTC
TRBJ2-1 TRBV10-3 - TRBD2 CAIQPGLGDYNEQFF TGTGCCATTCAACCGGGACTAGGAGATTACAATGAGCAGTTCTTC
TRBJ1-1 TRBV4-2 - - CASSQGPGEGDTEAFF TGTGCCAGCAGCCAAGGACCCGGAGAAGGTGACACTGAAGCTTTCTTT
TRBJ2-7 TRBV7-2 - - CASSSYGTYEQYF TGTGCCAGCAGCTCCTACGGTACCTACGAGCAGTACTTC
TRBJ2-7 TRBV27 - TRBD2 CASSLLAGGSSYEQYF TGTGCCAGCAGTTTACTAGCGGGAGGCAGCTCCTACGAGCAGTACTTC
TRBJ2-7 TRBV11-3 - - CASSLDRSGTYEQYF TGTGCCAGCAGCTTAGATCGGAGCGGAACCTACGAGCAGTACTTC
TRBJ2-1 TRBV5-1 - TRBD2 CASSLGGLAGNYNEQFF TGCGCCAGCAGCTTGGGCGGACTAGCGGGTAATTACAATGAGCAGTTCTTC
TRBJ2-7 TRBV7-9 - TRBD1 CASSDLGSTGEHEQYF TGTGCCAGCAGCGACCTAGGGTCGACAGGGGAGCACGAGCAGTACTTC
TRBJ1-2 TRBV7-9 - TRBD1 CASSPGTVYYGYTF TGTGCCAGCAGCCCAGGGACAGTCTACTATGGCTACACCTTC
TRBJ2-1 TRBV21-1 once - CASSKLGLAIYNEQFF TGTGCCAGCAGCAAACTCGGACTAGCTATCTACAATGAGCAGTTCTTC
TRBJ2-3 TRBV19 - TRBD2 CASSISPGSSGNDDTQYF TGTGCCAGTAGTATTTCCCCCGGGTCTAGCGGGAATGATGATACGCAGTATTTT
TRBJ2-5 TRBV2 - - CASREPGTSKETQYF TGTGCCAGCAGGGAGCCGGGGACTTCGAAGGAGACTCAGTACTTC
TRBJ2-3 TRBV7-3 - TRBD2 CASSLGLAGSTDTQYF TGTGCCAGCAGCTTGGGACTAGCGGGCTCCACAGATACGCAGTATTTT
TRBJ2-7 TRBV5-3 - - CARSFRSSYEQYF TGTGCCAGAAGCTTTAGGAGCTCCTACGAGCAGTACTTC
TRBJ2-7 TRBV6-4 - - CASNQGSSYEQYF TGTGCCAGCAACCAGGGGAGCTCCTACGAGCAGTACTTC
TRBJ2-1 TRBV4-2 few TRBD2 CASSQGPSGGVNEQFF TGTGCCAGCAGCCAAGGCCCTAGCGGGGGGGTAAATGAGCAGTTCTTC
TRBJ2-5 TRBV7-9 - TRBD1 CASSSTGGQETQYF TGTGCCAGCAGCTCTACAGGGGGCCAGGAGACCCAGTACTTC